This T cell receptor (beta chain) was retrieved from a study of blood T cell repertoires in COVID-19. This clone showed up just once. CDR1 LGHDT and CDR2 YNNKEL come from the germline V gene (reference sequence). Trimming cost V 3 bases and J 9 bases, with 14 bases left between them. The CDR3 extends over 13 amino acids. TCRdb keeps only in-frame clones here, not all; method: immunoSEQ multiplex PCR. Of 80,000 or so clones in the sample, around nine tenths are singletons; the top ten hold around 1.9%. The clonotype originates from a woman aged 60-75 years with acute or convalescent COVID-19. The chain joins TRBV3-1 (or the pseudogene TRBV3-2) to TRBJ1-1; no clear D gene. The sequenced sample consisted of peripheral blood. The CDR3, as DNA: TGTGCCAGCAGCCACGGGTCGGAAAATAAAGCTTTCTTT. It translates to CASSHGSENKAFF.